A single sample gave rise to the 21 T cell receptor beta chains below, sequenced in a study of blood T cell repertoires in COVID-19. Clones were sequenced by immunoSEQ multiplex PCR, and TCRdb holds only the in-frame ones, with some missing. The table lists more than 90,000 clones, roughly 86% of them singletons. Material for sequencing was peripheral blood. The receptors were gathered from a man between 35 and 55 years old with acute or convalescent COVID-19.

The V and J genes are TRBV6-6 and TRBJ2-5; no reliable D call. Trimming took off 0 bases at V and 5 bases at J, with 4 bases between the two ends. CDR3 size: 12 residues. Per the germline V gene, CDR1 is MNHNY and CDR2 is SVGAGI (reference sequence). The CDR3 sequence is CASSYSSETQYF. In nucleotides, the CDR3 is TGTGCCAGCAGTTACTCGAGCGAGACCCAGTACTTC.

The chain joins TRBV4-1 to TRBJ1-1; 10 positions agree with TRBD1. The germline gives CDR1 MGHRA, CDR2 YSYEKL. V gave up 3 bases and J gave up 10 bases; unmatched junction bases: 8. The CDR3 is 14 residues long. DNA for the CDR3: TGCGCCAGCAGCCAGGGACAGGGGACCGGCCGAGCTTTCTTT. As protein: CASSQGQGTGRAFF.

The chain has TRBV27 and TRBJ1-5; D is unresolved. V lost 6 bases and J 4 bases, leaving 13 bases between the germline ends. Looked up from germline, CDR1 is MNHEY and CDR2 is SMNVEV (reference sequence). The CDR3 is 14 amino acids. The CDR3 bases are TGTGCCAGCAGAAATTTAGAGAGGAATCAGCCCCAGCATTTT. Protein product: CASRNLERNQPQHF.

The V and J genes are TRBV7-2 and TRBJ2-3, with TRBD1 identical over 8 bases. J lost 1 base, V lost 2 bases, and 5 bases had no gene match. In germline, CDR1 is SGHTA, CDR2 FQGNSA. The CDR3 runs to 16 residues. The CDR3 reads CASSLRGTGRTDTQYF. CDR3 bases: TGTGCCAGCAGCTTACGAGGGACAGGTCGCACAGATACGCAGTATTTT.

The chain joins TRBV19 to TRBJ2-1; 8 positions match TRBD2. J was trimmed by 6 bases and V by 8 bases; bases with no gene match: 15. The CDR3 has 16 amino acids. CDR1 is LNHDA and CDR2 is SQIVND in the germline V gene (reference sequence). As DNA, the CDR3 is TGTGCCAGTGGGTTAAGAGCCGGGACTAGGGGCAATGAGCAGTTCTTC. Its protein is CASGLRAGTRGNEQFF.

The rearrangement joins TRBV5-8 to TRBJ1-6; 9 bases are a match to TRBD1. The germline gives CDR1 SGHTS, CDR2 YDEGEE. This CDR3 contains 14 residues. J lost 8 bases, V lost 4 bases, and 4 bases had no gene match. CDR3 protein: CASSKRQGDSPLHF. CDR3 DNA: TGTGCCAGCAGCAAGAGACAGGGGGATTCACCCCTCCACTTT.

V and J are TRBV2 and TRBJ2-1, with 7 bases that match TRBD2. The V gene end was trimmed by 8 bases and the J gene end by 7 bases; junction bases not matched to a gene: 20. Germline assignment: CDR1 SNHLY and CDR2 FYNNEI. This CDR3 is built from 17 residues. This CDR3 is CASDRSPGLREDNEQFF. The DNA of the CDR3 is TGTGCCAGCGATAGGTCCCCGGGACTCCGGGAGGATAATGAGCAGTTCTTC.

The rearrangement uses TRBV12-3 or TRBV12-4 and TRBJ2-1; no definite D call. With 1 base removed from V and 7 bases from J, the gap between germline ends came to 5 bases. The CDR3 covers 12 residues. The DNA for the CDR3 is TGTGCCAGCAGTTTAGGAGGAAATGAGCAGTTCTTC. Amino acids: CASSLGGNEQFF.

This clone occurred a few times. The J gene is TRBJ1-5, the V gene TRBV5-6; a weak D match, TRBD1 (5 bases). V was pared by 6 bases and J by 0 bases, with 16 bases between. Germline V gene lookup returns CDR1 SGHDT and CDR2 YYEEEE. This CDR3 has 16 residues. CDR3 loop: CASTSSQAYSNQPQHF. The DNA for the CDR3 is TGTGCCAGCACCTCATCACAGGCGTATAGCAATCAGCCCCAGCATTTT.

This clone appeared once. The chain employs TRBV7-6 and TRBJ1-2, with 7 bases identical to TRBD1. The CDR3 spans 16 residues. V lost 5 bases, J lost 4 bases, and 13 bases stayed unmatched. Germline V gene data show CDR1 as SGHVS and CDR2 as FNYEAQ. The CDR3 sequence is CASSPSTGTVLYGYTF. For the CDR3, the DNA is TGTGCCAGCAGCCCAAGTACCGGGACAGTACTCTATGGCTACACCTTC.

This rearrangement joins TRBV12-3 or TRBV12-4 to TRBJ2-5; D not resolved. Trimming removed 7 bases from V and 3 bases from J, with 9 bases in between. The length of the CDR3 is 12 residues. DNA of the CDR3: TGTGCCAGCAAACGGTCGAAAGAGACCCAGTACTTC. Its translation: CASKRSKETQYF.

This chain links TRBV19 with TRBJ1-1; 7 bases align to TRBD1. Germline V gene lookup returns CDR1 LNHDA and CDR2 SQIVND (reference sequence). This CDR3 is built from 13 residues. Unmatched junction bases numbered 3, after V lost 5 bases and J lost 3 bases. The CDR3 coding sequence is TGTGCCAGTAGTTCAACAGGGGACACTGAAGCTTTCTTT. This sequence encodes CASSSTGDTEAFF.

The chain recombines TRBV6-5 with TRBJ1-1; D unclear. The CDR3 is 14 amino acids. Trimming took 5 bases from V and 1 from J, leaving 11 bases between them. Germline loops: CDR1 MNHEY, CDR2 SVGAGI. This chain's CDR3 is CASSTEYSNTEAFF. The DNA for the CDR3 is TGTGCCAGCAGTACAGAGTACTCGAACACTGAAGCTTTCTTT.

CDR3 sequence reads: CATRERNTEAFF. As DNA, the CDR3 is TGTGCCACGAGAGAAAGGAACACTGAAGCTTTCTTT. V usage is TRBV2 and J usage is TRBJ1-1; D gene unclear. This CDR3 has 12 residues. The germline gives CDR1 SNHLY, CDR2 FYNNEI. Trimming took off 10 bases at V and 1 base at J, with 10 bases between the two ends.

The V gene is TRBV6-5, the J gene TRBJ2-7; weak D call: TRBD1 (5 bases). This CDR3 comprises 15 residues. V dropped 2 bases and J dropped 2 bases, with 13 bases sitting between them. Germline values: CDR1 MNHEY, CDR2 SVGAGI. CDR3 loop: CASSYVSGPPYEQYF. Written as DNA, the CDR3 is TGTGCCAGCAGTTACGTTTCAGGGCCCCCCTACGAGCAGTACTTC.

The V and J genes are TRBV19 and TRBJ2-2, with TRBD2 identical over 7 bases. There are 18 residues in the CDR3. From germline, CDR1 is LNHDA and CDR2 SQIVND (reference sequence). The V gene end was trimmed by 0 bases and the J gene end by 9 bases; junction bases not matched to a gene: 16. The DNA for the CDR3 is TGTGCCAGTAGTATAGAACTTATGGGGGGGTATCAATCCAGGGAGCTGTTTTTT. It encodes CASSIELMGGYQSRELFF.

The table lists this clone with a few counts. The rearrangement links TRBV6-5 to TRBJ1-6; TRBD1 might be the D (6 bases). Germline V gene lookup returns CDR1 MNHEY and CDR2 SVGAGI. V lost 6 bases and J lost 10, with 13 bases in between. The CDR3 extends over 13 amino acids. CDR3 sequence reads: CASRYQTGSPLHF. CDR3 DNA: TGTGCCAGCAGGTACCAGACAGGCTCACCCCTCCACTTT.

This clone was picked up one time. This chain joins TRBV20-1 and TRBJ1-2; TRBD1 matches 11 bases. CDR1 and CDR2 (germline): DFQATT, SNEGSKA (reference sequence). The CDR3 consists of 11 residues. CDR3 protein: CSGTGGNGYTF. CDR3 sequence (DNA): TGCAGCGGGACAGGGGGGAATGGCTACACCTTC.

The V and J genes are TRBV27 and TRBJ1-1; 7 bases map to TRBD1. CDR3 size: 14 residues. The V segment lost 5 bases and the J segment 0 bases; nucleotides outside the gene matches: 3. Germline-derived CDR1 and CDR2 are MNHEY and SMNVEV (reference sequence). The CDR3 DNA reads TGTGCCAGCAGTCCGACAGGGATGAACACTGAAGCTTTCTTT. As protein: CASSPTGMNTEAFF.

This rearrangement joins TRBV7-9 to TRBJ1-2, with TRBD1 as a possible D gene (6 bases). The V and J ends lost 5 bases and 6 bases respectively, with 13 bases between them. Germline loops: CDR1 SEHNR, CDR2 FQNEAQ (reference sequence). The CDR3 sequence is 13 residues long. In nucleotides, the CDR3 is TGTGCCAGCAGCCATCGAGGGGGTGATGGCTACACCTTC. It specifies CASSHRGGDGYTF. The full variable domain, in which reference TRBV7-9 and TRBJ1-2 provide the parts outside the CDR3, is DTGVSQNPRHKITKRGQNVTFRCDPISEHNRLYWYRQTLGQGPEFLTYFQNEAQLEKSRLLSDRFSAERPKGSFSTLEIQRTEQGDSAMYLCASSHRGGDGYTFGSGTRLTVV.

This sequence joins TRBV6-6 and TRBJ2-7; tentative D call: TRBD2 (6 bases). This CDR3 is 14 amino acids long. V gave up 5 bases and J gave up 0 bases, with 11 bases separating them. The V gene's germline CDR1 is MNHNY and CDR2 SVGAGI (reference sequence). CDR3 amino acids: CASSRTTNSYEQYF. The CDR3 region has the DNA TGTGCCAGCAGTCGGACTACCAACTCCTACGAGCAGTACTTC.